This TCR beta chain originates from a study of CXCR3-negative and CXCR3-positive naive CD8 T cells. Study-wide background: The libraries together contributed about 135 million TRB reads, each supplying about 1.5 +/- 0.3 million.

The CDR3 contains 14 residues. The germline CDR1 and CDR2 sequences are DFQATT and SNEGSKA (reference sequence). Study-level findings and limits: Naive cells with CXCR3 showed TRB CDR3s that were more hydrophobic than those in CXCR3-negative naive cells. Memory cells differed in TRBV-TRBJ usage, but naive CXCR3-negative and CXCR3-positive cells had similar usage. Comparably high diversity marked both naive subsets, whereas memory CD8+ cells had much lower diversity.

Notes on this clonotype: The antigen remains unidentified.

Libraries of TRB cDNA were made by 5' RACE and carried UMIs. No DNA is given; TCRdb re-called the 5' RACE reads and lists each CDR3 protein once. The table lists roughly 130,000 distinct CDR3 sequences. Naive cells were sorted as CD45RO-, CCR7+, CD27+ and CD95-. The sample taken for sequencing was naive CXCR3+ CD8+ T cells from blood. Subset specified: CD45RO-CCR7+CD27+CD95- naive CD8+ T cells expressing CXCR3 (TNR3+). The gene calls are TRBV20-1 and TRBJ2-1; there is no DNA to check the TCRdb D call of TRBD2. The origin of this receptor is a human donor in good health. Some clones in this sample may be carry-over from other donors' samples. CDR3 residues: CSAREISGWDEQFF.